This T cell receptor beta chain was sequenced for a study of CD8 T cells in Susac syndrome. An amount of RNA that ranged from roughly 0.5 to 1 ug was reverse transcribed with random hexamers. TCRdb recomputed calls from the immunoSEQ multiplex PCR reads with MiXCR, one row per CDR3 protein. The sample includes 180,000 or so distinct CDR3 sequences, nearly 95% of them seen just once. This clonotype came up once. The CDR3 has 16 residues. Germline values: CDR1 SEHNR, CDR2 FQNEAQ (reference sequence). Deletions cut 3 bases from V and 4 bases from J, with 17 bases between. Sequencing was done on a sample of CD4+ T cells from PBMCs. The TCR sequence derives from a human donor with multiple sclerosis. This chain joins TRBV7-9 and TRBJ2-3; weak D call: TRBD2 (7 bases). In DNA, the CDR3 is TGTGCCAGCAGCTTCGGGGGGCCACGTGGCGCAGATACGCAGTATTTT. The encoded protein is CASSFGGPRGADTQYF. The full variable domain, with the rest looked up from reference TRBV7-9 and TRBJ2-3, is DTGVSQNPRHKITKRGQNVTFRCDPISEHNRLYWYRQTLGQGPEFLTYFQNEAQLEKSRLLSDRFSAERPKGSFSTLEIQRTEQGDSAMYLCASSFGGPRGADTQYFGPGTRLTVL.